This TCR beta chain was sequenced for a study of shared clonotypes between healthy human individuals (dated by TCRdb to the early 2020s). Study-level background: The cohort comprised a couple of women and a few men aged 18 to 49 years. Blood TCR repertoires of roughly five healthy adults were deeply sequenced to estimate repertoire size and the extent of clonotype sharing between individuals. Libraries were prepared and TCR repertoires were sequenced by different laboratories using diverse techniques, in order to increase sequencing depth and limit assay-specific biases. Each donor's leukapheresis produced roughly between about 0.9 and 9.5 billion PBMCs. For each donor, CD4 naive and CD4 memory were each run on three plates, CD8 naive on two plates, and CD8 memory on one plate. Findings and caveats that apply to the study as a whole: About 4.5% of naive CD4, around 3.6% of naive CD8, 2.3% of memory CD4, and 0.4% of memory CD8 clonotypes were shared across a few donors. Compared with non-shared clonotypes, the clonotypes found in all four sorted-subset donors had higher generation probabilities. Rarefaction of sorted-subset datasets indicated incomplete sequencing despite the large sequencing depth. Only blood was sampled, and tissue TCR repertoires likely differ from those in blood. Naive subsets generally had larger estimated clonotype richness than memory subsets did. Pairwise subsampling led to the expectation that sequencing depth would affect the degree of clonotype sharing among donors. Because the study included a small number of donors, the genetic and exposure-history diversity represented was limited.

The donors were healthy, HIV-negative adults with no recently reported acute infections or vaccinations. All donors were Caucasian adults living in Nashville, Tennessee, USA. CD4+ T cells were enriched by magnetic negative selection, after which naive cells were positively selected on CD45RA and the negative fraction was taken as the memory subset. After blood collection by leukapheresis, PBMCs were isolated using Ficoll-Histopaque density gradient centrifugation and then cryopreserved in the vapor phase of liquid nitrogen. Analytical flow cytometry was used to check the purity and quantity of each magnetically sorted T cell population. From each sorted fraction, genomic DNA was isolated and quantified by UV absorbance on a Nanodrop 2000c. V is clipped by 5 bases and J by 6 bases, and the sequence between their germline boundaries is 16 bases long. CDR1 is given as MGHDK and CDR2 as SYGVNS, both from the germline V gene. The CDR3 runs 14 amino acids, cysteine and phenylalanine included. Only the CDR3 portion is preserved as DNA: 42 bases, with reading frame beginning at the first base.

About this clone itself: The specificity of this receptor is unknown. No base quality information exists; no much larger clone differs at one position.

Using the deep immunoSEQ assay, multiplex PCR amplified TCR CDR3 regions from genomic DNA. Extracted genomic DNA from each cell subset was distributed evenly across all wells of several immunoSEQ 96-well plates, and each plate was treated as a replicate. Each replicate PCR for sorted subsets received 150 to 250 ng genomic DNA, equal to around 32,000 T cell genomes. Purified libraries were measured with a Qubit 3.0 fluorometer, size-checked on a Bioanalyzer 2100, and measured again with the KAPA Library Quantification kit. Every immunoSEQ 96-well plate was sequenced on a dedicated single-read 150-cycle Illumina NextSeq 550 flow cell. Concerning the study's data processing: The immunoSEQ output contained only junctional sequences without quality scores, so filtering could not match that applied to full-length reads. Sequences were annotated with PyIR, a Python wrapper for IgBLAST v1.9, using IMGT germline references to assign V/J genes and CDR3. Reads were removed for weak V/J assignments (E-value above 1e-6), missing CDR3, stop codons, out-of-frame junctions, or ambiguous translated residues. V3J clonotypes were defined by identical inferred V gene, J gene, and CDR3 amino acid sequence. Percentage overlap between repertoires was computed as shared unique clonotypes divided by the size of the smaller repertoire. Three approaches were used to assess repertoire richness: RTK rarefaction, the Chao1 estimator, and Recon v2.1 estimates of unobserved clonotypes. Generation probabilities were computed with OLGA for all TCRbeta clonotypes obtained by the gDNA method from four donors. The table comes from immuneACCESS by way of TCRdb, which keeps in-frame sequences with V and J called. Part of the clones is missing from these tables; in studies checked, under half for an unresolved V gene and the rest for unknown reasons. The DNA was the basis for D and trimming; V, J and clone size are from that table. The sample records approximately 1,000,000 clones, about 72% of which are singletons. Jointly, the top ten make up approximately 0.95% of the sample.

The sample was memory CD4+ T cells from PBMCs. Per the publication, the cell subset or site label means: CD45RA-negative fraction. The sequence joins TRBV25-1 to TRBJ1-1, with no confidently assigned D gene. This sequence was found in a man younger than 35 in good health. Some clones in this sample may be carry-over from other donors' samples. CDR3 region: CASSNTGSWAEAFF. The nucleotides read TGTGCCAGCAGTAACACGGGAAGTTGGGCTGAAGCTTTCTTT.